The rows below give T cell receptor beta chains drawn from one sample of a study of shared clonotypes between healthy human individuals. Only in-frame clones appear in the TCRdb table, and some are missing; sequencing was by immunoSEQ multiplex PCR. The profile shows 850,000 to 1,200,000 clones, roughly 70% of them singletons. The sequenced sample consisted of memory CD4+ T cells sorted from blood. These receptors were obtained from a man younger than 35 in good health. CDR3s include the opening cysteine and the closing phenylalanine or tryptophan. Fields, in order: CDR3 length, V gene, D gene, J gene, clone size, CDR3 DNA, CDR3 protein. A D gene is named only where the DNA matches it firmly. Clone size is given for some rows only: seen once, a few or many times, or a class if the clone is expanded.

length: 11
V: TRBV20-1
D: -
J: TRBJ1-1
size: few
DNA: TGCGCCTGTGATCCTCACACTGAAGCTTTCTTT
CDR3: CACDPHTEAFF

length: 11
V: TRBV29-1
D: -
J: TRBJ2-7
size: -
DNA: TGCAGCGTCAGTCGGGGCTACGAGCAGTACTTC
CDR3: CSVSRGYEQYF

length: 13
V: TRBV2
D: -
J: TRBJ1-2
size: -
DNA: TGTGCCAGCAGGAAGGGAGCTAACTATGGCTACACCTTC
CDR3: CASRKGANYGYTF

length: 14
V: TRBV29-1
D: TRBD2
J: TRBJ2-1
size: -
DNA: TGCAGCGTGAGCGGCGGGGGGGCGGTAAATGAGCAGTTCTTC
CDR3: CSVSGGGAVNEQFF

length: 15
V: TRBV5-4
D: TRBD2
J: TRBJ2-7
size: -
DNA: TGTGCCAGCAGCGTAGACAACATAGCGGGTACCGAGCAGTACTTC
CDR3: CASSVDNIAGTEQYF

length: 13
V: TRBV5-6
D: -
J: TRBJ1-2
size: -
DNA: TGTGCCAGCAGCCAACAGAGTATCTATGGCTACACCTTC
CDR3: CASSQQSIYGYTF

length: 16
V: TRBV6-6
D: TRBD2
J: TRBJ2-5
size: -
DNA: TGTGCCAGCAGTTACTCGGCTAGCGGGGGCGGAGAGACCCAGTACTTC
CDR3: CASSYSASGGGETQYF

length: 12
V: TRBV5-6
D: -
J: TRBJ1-6
size: few
DNA: TGTGCCAGCAGCTTTGTGAATACACCCCTCCACTTT
CDR3: CASSFVNTPLHF

length: 14
V: TRBV10-1
D: -
J: TRBJ2-7
size: -
DNA: TGCGCCAGCAGTGAGTCGGGAAACTCCTACGAGCAGTACTTC
CDR3: CASSESGNSYEQYF

length: 15
V: TRBV30
D: TRBD2
J: TRBJ2-3
size: -
DNA: TGTGCCTGGAGCTCGACTAGCGGCCTGAGTGGTACGCAGTATTTT
CDR3: CAWSSTSGLSGTQYF

length: 15
V: TRBV12-5
D: -
J: TRBJ2-1
size: -
DNA: TGTGCTAGTGGTCCCCGGCAGGGTGGGTACGGTGAGCAGTTCTTC
CDR3: CASGPRQGGYGEQFF

length: 16
V: TRBV7-2
D: TRBD2
J: TRBJ2-1
size: many
DNA: TGTGCCAGCAGCACTAGCGGGAGTGGCTCCTACAATGAGCAGTTCTTC
CDR3: CASSTSGSGSYNEQFF

length: 11
V: TRBV5-6
D: -
J: TRBJ2-7
size: -
DNA: TGTGCCAGCAGCTTTTACGACGAGCAGTACTTC
CDR3: CASSFYDEQYF

length: 15
V: TRBV5-1
D: TRBD2
J: TRBJ2-1
size: many
DNA: TGCGCCAGCAGCTTGTTAGCGGGAGGGCCGGATGAGCAGTTCTTC
CDR3: CASSLLAGGPDEQFF

length: 15
V: TRBV28
D: TRBD1
J: TRBJ1-6
size: few
DNA: TGTGCCAGCAGTGCAAGGGGGCTGCTTGATTCACCCCTCCACTTT
CDR3: CASSARGLLDSPLHF

length: 12
V: TRBV9
D: TRBD1
J: TRBJ1-2
size: -
DNA: TGTGCCAGCAGCGCCTCACAGGGGGACTACACCTTC
CDR3: CASSASQGDYTF

length: 12
V: TRBV11-2
D: -
J: TRBJ2-2
size: -
DNA: TGTGCCAGCAGTTCGGACACCGGGGAGCTGTTTTTT
CDR3: CASSSDTGELFF

length: 14
V: TRBV6-6
D: TRBD2
J: TRBJ2-7
size: few
DNA: TGTGCCAGCAGTTACTCGACTAGCAGCTACGAGCAGTACTTC
CDR3: CASSYSTSSYEQYF

length: 16
V: TRBV7-2
D: TRBD1
J: TRBJ2-7
size: -
DNA: TGTGCCAGCAGCTTAGAACCAGGACAGGGTCCCTACGAGCAGTACTTC
CDR3: CASSLEPGQGPYEQYF

length: 14
V: TRBV7-2
D: -
J: TRBJ2-1
size: -
DNA: TGTGCCAGCAGCTCCCCCCTTTTAAATAATGAGCAGTTCTTC
CDR3: CASSSPLLNNEQFF

length: 15
V: TRBV7-3
D: TRBD2
J: TRBJ2-7
size: -
DNA: TGTGCCAGCAGCGTAGCAGCGGGGGGGCATCTCGAGCAGTACTTC
CDR3: CASSVAAGGHLEQYF

length: 15
V: TRBV18
D: -
J: TRBJ1-6
size: -
DNA: TGTGCCAGCTCACCACGCCAGGGTGGAAATTCACCCCTCCACTTT
CDR3: CASSPRQGGNSPLHF

length: 17
V: TRBV2
D: -
J: TRBJ1-6
size: -
DNA: TGTGCCAGCACCTTTCCCTCCTCCGCCCTATATAATTCACCCCTCCACTTT
CDR3: CASTFPSSALYNSPLHF

length: 17
V: TRBV5-4
D: TRBD2
J: TRBJ2-1
size: -
DNA: TGTGCCAGCAGCGGGACTAGCGGGGGGAGGACCTACAATGAGCAGTTCTTC
CDR3: CASSGTSGGRTYNEQFF

length: 13
V: TRBV10-1
D: -
J: TRBJ1-3
size: -
DNA: TGCGCCAGCAGTGAGTCCGCTGGAAACACCATATATTTT
CDR3: CASSESAGNTIYF

length: 13
V: TRBV30
D: -
J: TRBJ1-6
size: -
DNA: TGTGCCTGGAGAGCGATAGCGGCTTCACCCCTCCACTTT
CDR3: CAWRAIAASPLHF

length: 17
V: TRBV4-1
D: -
J: TRBJ1-4
size: -
DNA: TGCGCCAGCAGCCAAGAACGGGTCGTTGCAACTAATGAAAAACTGTTTTTT
CDR3: CASSQERVVATNEKLFF

length: 12
V: TRBV7-2
D: -
J: TRBJ2-7
size: -
DNA: TGTGCCAGCAGTTCCCGGTCTAGCGAGCAGTACTTC
CDR3: CASSSRSSEQYF

length: 14
V: TRBV5-4
D: -
J: TRBJ1-2
size: -
DNA: TGTGCCAGCAGCACAAATGGGGTTAGCTATGGCTACACCTTC
CDR3: CASSTNGVSYGYTF

length: 16
V: TRBV6-6
D: -
J: TRBJ2-1
size: -
DNA: TGTGCCAGCAGTTACTCTAGTGGGTCCTCTTACAATGAGCAGTTCTTC
CDR3: CASSYSSGSSYNEQFF

length: 16
V: TRBV19
D: TRBD1
J: TRBJ1-3
size: -
DNA: TGTGCCAGTAGTATCGACAGGGCCTCCTCTGGAAACACCATATATTTT
CDR3: CASSIDRASSGNTIYF

length: 13
V: TRBV6-5
D: -
J: TRBJ1-2
size: once
DNA: TGTGCCAGCAGTTACGTGGCAGGGTATGGCTACACCTTC
CDR3: CASSYVAGYGYTF

length: 14
V: TRBV5-1
D: TRBD2
J: TRBJ2-7
size: -
DNA: TGCGCCAGCAGCCCCGGGACTACCTCCTACGAGCAGTACTTC
CDR3: CASSPGTTSYEQYF

length: 14
V: TRBV11-3
D: -
J: TRBJ2-7
size: -
DNA: TGTGCCAGCAGCTTGAGTGGGGTGAGCTACGAGCAGTACTTC
CDR3: CASSLSGVSYEQYF